The clone carrying this T cell receptor (beta chain) has just a few counts. The assay was immunoSEQ multiplex PCR, and TCRdb's table has in-frame clones only and misses some. In the table there are under 40,000 clones, around three quarters of which are singletons. The sample originates from a study of memory CD4+ T cells and cytomegalovirus serostatus. There are 16 residues in the CDR3. With 5 bases clipped from V and 4 bases from J, the junction kept 11 bases outside the gene matches. Germline lookup yields CDR1 SGHTA and CDR2 FQGNSA. Single viable CD3+CD4+CD8-CD45RO+ cells were sorted as the memory CD4+ T cells. CMV serostatus came from serum IgG against pp150, pp28, p38, p52.

Material: memory CD4+ T cells from blood. The V gene is TRBV7-2, the J gene TRBJ1-3; 7 bases match TRBD1. This TCR derives from an adult in good health and CMV-seropositive. CDR3 protein: CASSLQTGTLGNTIYF. DNA for the CDR3: TGTGCCAGCAGCCTACAGACAGGGACCCTGGGAAACACCATATATTTT.